This TCR beta chain derives from a study of T cells after yellow fever vaccination. A single record per CDR3 protein comes from TCRdb applying MiXCR to the 5' RACE reads. The data contain some 320,000 distinct CDR3 sequences, 8.7% of them singletons. This clonotype occurred a few times. The CDR3 contains 13 residues. Trimming left V 11 bases short and J 7 bases short, with 15 bases between. Germline V gene lookup returns CDR1 SGHTA and CDR2 FQGNSA. The chain couples TRBV7-2 to TRBJ1-6; D remains unclear. The TCR comes from a man between 18 and 35 years old who received the YFV17D yellow fever vaccine. This sample comprised PBMCs, obtained on the day of the first yellow fever vaccination. Here the CDR3 DNA reads TGTGCCTCAGCCGTGGCAGTCAATTCACCCCTCCACTTT. It yields the protein CASAVAVNSPLHF. Variable domain in full (rest from reference TRBV7-2 and TRBJ1-6): GAGVSQSPSNKVTEKGKDVELRCDPISGHTALYWYRQSLGQGLEFLIYFQGNSAPDKSGLPSDRFSAERTGGSVSTLTIQRTQQEDSAVYLCASAVAVNSPLHFGNGTRLTVT.